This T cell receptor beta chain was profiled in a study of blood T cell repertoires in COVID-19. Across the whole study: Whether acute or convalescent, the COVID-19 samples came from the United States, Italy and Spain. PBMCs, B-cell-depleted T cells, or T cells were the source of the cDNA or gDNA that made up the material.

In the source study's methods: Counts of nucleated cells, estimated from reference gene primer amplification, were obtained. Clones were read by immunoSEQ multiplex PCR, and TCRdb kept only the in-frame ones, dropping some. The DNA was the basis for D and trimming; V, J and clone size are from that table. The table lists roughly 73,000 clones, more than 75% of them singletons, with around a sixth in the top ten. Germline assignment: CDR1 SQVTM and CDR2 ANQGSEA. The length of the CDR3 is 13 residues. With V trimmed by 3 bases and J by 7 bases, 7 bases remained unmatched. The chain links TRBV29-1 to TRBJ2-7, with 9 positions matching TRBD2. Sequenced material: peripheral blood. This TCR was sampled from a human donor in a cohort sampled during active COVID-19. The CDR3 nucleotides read TGCAGCGTTGAGCCTAGCGGGGAGCTGGAGCAGTACTTC. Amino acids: CSVEPSGELEQYF.